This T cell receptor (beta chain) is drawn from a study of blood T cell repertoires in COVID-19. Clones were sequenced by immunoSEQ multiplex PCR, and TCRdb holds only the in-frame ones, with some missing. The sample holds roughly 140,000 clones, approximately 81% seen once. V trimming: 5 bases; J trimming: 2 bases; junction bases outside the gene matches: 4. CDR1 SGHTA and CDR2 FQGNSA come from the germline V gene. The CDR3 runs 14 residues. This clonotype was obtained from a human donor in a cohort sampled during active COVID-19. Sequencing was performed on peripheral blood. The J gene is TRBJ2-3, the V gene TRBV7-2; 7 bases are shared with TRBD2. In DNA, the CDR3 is TGTGCCAGCAGCCTGGCGGGAGTCACAGATACGCAGTATTTT. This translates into CASSLAGVTDTQYF.